Presented here are 5 T cell receptor beta chains from one specimen sequenced in a study of patients and donors after allogeneic stem cell transplantation. MiXCR, run by TCRdb on the RT-PCR reads, gives a single entry per CDR3 protein. The repertoire holds around 200,000 distinct CDR3 sequences, with roughly 38% as singletons. Sample: blood, either unsorted or a sorted T cell fraction (not recorded which). The origin of the receptors is a human donor who was either an allogeneic HSCT recipient or a stem cell or donor lymphocyte infusion donor (not recorded which). It is not recorded whose cells these are; they may come from a transplant donor.

The V call is TRBV2, the J call TRBJ1-6; D is perhaps TRBD1 (5 bases). The CDR3 consists of 15 residues. From germline, CDR1 is SNHLY and CDR2 FYNNEI. Trimming took 6 bases from V and 6 from J, leaving 15 bases between them. In DNA, the CDR3 is TGTGCCAGCAGCACCCTAGGGACCATTAATTCACCCCTCCACTTT. Residues: CASSTLGTINSPLHF.

This clonotype was picked up a small number of times. V is TRBV2 and J is TRBJ2-3; D might be TRBD2 (6 bases). This CDR3 is built from 16 residues. The V gene's germline CDR1 is SNHLY and CDR2 FYNNEI. Trimming removed 10 bases from V and 2 bases from J, with 22 bases in between. Here the CDR3 reads CATNEPRGPSTDTQYF. The CDR3 region has the DNA TGTGCCACGAACGAGCCGCGGGGCCCTTCCACAGATACGCAGTATTTT. The full variable domain, in which reference TRBV2 and TRBJ2-3 provide the parts outside the CDR3, is EPEVTQTPSHQVTQMGQEVILRCVPISNHLYFYWYRQILGQKVEFLVSFYNNEISEKSEIFDDQFSVERPDGSNFTLKIRSTKLEDSAMYFCATNEPRGPSTDTQYFGPGTRLTVL.

The chain couples TRBV5-1 to TRBJ1-1; D is ambiguous. The germline gives CDR1 SGHRS, CDR2 YFSETQ. The CDR3 is 15 residues long. Deletions cut 1 base from V and 1 base from J, with 11 bases between. CDR3 nucleotide sequence: TGCGCCAGCAGCTTGAGCACGGGGAGGAACACTGAAGCTTTCTTT. This translates into CASSLSTGRNTEAFF.

The chain uses TRBV19 and TRBJ1-5; 7 bases are shared with TRBD1. V lost 7 bases to trimming and J lost 5 bases; unmatched junction nucleotides: 5. CDR3 length equals 13 residues. Germline V CDR1 and CDR2: LNHDA, SQIVND (reference sequence). CDR3 protein: CASNQGEHQPQHF. The DNA of the CDR3 is TGTGCCAGTAACCAGGGGGAGCATCAGCCCCAGCATTTT. Supplemented by reference TRBV19 and TRBJ1-5, the full variable domain reads DGGITQSPKYLFRKEGQNVTLSCEQNLNHDAMYWYRQDPGQGLRLIYYSQIVNDFQKGDIAEGYSVSREKKESFPLTVTSAQKNPTAFYLCASNQGEHQPQHFGDGTRLSIL.

This clonotype appeared a few times. The genes are TRBV28 and TRBJ1-4; D remains unclear. Germline V CDR1 and CDR2: MDHEN, SYDVKM. The V end was cut by 4 bases, the J end by 8 bases, with 14 bases between. The CDR3 is 14 residues long. For the CDR3, the DNA is TGTGCCAGCAGTTATCCGGGGTTGGGGGAAAAACTGTTTTTT. Translated, it gives CASSYPGLGEKLFF.